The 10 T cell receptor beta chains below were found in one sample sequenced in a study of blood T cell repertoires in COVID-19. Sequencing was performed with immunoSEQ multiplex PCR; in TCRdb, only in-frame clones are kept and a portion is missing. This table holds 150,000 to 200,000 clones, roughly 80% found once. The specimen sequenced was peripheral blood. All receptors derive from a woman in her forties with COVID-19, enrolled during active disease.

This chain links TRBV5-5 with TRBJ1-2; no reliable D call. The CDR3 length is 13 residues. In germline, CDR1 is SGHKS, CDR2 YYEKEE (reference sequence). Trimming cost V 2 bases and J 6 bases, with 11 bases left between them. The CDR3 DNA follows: TGTGCCAGCAGCTTCGGCGGGGAAGATGGCTACACCTTC. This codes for CASSFGGEDGYTF. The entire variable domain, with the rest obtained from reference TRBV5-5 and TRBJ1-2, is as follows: DAGVTQSPTHLIKTRGQQVTLRCSPISGHKSVSWYQQVLGQGPQFIFQYYEKEERGRGNFPDRFSARQFPNYSSELNVNALLLGDSALYLCASSFGGEDGYTFGSGTRLTVV.

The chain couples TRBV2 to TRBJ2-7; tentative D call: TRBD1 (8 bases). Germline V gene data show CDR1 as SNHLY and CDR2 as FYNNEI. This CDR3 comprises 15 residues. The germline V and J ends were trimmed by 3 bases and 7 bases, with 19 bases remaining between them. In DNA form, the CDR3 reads TGTGCCAGCAGTGATACAGGGGGGGATTGGGGTGAGCAGTACGTC. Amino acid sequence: CASSDTGGDWGEQYV.

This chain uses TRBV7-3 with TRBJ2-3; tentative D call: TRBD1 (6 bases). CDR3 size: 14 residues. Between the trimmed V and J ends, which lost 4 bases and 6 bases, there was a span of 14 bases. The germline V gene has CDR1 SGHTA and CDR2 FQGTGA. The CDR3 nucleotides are TGTGCCAGCAGCTCAGGGGAGAGAGGGGATACGCAGTATTTT. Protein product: CASSSGERGDTQYF. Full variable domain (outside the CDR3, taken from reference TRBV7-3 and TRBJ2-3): GAGVSQTPSNKVTEKGKYVELRCDPISGHTALYWYRQSLGQGPEFLIYFQGTGAADDSGLPNDRFFAVRPEGSVSTLKIQRTERGDSAVYLCASSSGERGDTQYFGPGTRLTVL.

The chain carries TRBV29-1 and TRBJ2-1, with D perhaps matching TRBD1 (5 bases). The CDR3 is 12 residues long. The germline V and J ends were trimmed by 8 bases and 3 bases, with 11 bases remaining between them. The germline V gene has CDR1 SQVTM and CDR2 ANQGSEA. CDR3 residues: CSHRQGYNEQFF. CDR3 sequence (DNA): TGCAGCCATCGGCAGGGCTACAATGAGCAGTTCTTC.

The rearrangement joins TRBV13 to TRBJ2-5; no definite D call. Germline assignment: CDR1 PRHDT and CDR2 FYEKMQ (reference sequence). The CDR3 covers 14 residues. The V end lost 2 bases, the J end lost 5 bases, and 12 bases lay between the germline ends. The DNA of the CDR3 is TGTGCCAGCAGCTTAATATCCGGAGTGGAGACCCAGTACTTC. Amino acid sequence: CASSLISGVETQYF.

Here the CDR3 DNA reads TGCGCCAGCAGTATACAGGGGTTGAACACTGAAGCTTTCTTT. This codes for CASSIQGLNTEAFF. This sequence joins TRBV5-1 and TRBJ1-1, with TRBD1 identical over 7 bases. The V gene end was trimmed by 5 bases and the J gene end by 0 bases; junction bases not matched to a gene: 4. This CDR3 has 14 amino acids. From germline, CDR1 is SGHRS and CDR2 YFSETQ.

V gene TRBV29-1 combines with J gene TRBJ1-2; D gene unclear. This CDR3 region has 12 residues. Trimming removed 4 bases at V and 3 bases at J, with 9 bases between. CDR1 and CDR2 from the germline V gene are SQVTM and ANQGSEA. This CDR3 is CSVVTSDYGYTF. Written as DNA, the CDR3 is TGCAGCGTTGTTACCTCGGACTATGGCTACACCTTC.

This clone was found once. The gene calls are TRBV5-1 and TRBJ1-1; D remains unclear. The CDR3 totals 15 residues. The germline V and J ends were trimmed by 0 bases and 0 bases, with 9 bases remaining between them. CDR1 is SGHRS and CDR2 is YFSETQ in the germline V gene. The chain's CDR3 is CASSLDSHMNTEAFF. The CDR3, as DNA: TGCGCCAGCAGCTTGGACAGCCACATGAACACTGAAGCTTTCTTT.

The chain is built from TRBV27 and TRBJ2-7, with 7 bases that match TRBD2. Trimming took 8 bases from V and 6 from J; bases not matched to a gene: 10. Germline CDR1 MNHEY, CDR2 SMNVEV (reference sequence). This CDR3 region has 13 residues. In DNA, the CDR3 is TGTGCCAGCGCTACCGGGACTAAGGCCGAGCAGTACGTC. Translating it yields CASATGTKAEQYV.

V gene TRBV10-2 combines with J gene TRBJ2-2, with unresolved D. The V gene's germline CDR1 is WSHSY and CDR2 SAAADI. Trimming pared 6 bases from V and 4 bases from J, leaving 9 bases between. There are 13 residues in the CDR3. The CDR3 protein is CASRTKATGELFF. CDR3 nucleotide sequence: TGCGCCAGCAGGACAAAGGCCACCGGGGAGCTGTTTTTT.